This TCR beta chain was identified in a study of Ad26.COV2.S vaccination and SARS-CoV-2 variants. Overall study context: Donor participated within the Ad26.COV2.S arm of the COV1001 trial. Doses of Ad26.COV2.S were injected into muscle once or twice, 56 days apart.

The method was immunoSEQ multiplex PCR; TCRdb's version includes in-frame clones alone and lacks a portion of them. The repertoire holds approximately 360,000 clones, with roughly 80% as singletons. The treatment is: around 19 received Ad26.COV2.S at low or high dose, single or two shots; 5 received placebo; per-sample allocation not given. After the first vaccine or placebo injection, samples were drawn on day 63. An Ad26 vector expressing Wuhan-strain SARS-CoV-2 spike constituted the vaccine. This clone occurred a few times. The antigen is unknown. General observations from the study: CD8+ and CD4+ T cells specific for spike reportedly responded with substantial breadth after vaccination.

CDR3 length equals 13 residues. The germline V gene has CDR1 MNHEY and CDR2 SVGAGI. V gave up 6 bases and J gave up 1 base, with 9 bases separating them. The sequenced sample was peripheral blood, obtained in a trial of Ad26.COV2.S vaccine versus placebo. This clonotype originated in a person between 18 and 59 years old who received the Ad26.COV2.S COVID-19 vaccine or a placebo. This chain links TRBV6-5 with TRBJ1-1, with D unresolved. CDR3 amino acids: CASSLARNTEAFF. The CDR3 DNA reads TGTGCCAGCAGCTTAGCCCGGAACACTGAAGCTTTCTTT.